Listed here are 14 T cell receptor beta chains from one sample, sequenced in a study of blood T cell repertoires in COVID-19 (dated by TCRdb to 2020 to 2022). Receptor libraries were prepared by the immunoSEQ multiplex PCR assay. Drawn from immuneACCESS, this table holds only the in-frame rearrangements with V and J called that TCRdb kept. Clones are partly lost; checked studies trace under half to an unresolved V gene and leave the rest unexplained. The sample has 25,000 to 35,000 clones on record, 80% to 90% of them singletons. The ten largest clonotypes hold 24% of the sample. Specimen: peripheral blood. These receptors came from a human donor with active COVID-19. The donor label of this sample is uncertain.

The J gene is TRBJ1-1, the V gene TRBV18, with D possibly matching TRBD1 (5 bases). CDR3 length equals 11 residues. Trimming shortened V by 10 bases and J by 4 bases, and 10 bases separated the two germline ends. From germline, CDR1 is KGHSH and CDR2 LQKENI. Here the CDR3 reads CATYGGTEAFF. The CDR3, as DNA: TGTGCCACGTACGGGGGCACTGAAGCTTTCTTT.

The rearrangement joins TRBV7-9 to TRBJ2-5; weak D call: TRBD2 (6 bases). This CDR3 spans 12 amino acids. Germline V lookup: CDR1 SEHNR, CDR2 FQNEAQ (reference sequence). V was trimmed by 8 bases and J by 1 base, leaving 8 bases between them. The CDR3 sequence is CASHSGQETQYF. The CDR3, as DNA: TGTGCCAGCCATAGCGGCCAAGAGACCCAGTACTTC.

The chain links TRBV5-1 to TRBJ2-3; a weak D match, TRBD1 (5 bases). The CDR3 extends over 13 amino acids. CDR1 and CDR2 (germline): SGHRS, YFSETQ. V dropped 2 bases and J dropped 4 bases, with 8 bases sitting between them. The CDR3 bases are TGCGCCAGCAGCTTCCAAGGGGCAGATACGCAGTATTTT. Translating it yields CASSFQGADTQYF.

The chain is built from TRBV7-9 and TRBJ2-7; 13 positions match TRBD2. The ends lost 6 bases at V and 2 bases at J; junction bases unmatched: 4. Germline CDR1 and CDR2: SEHNR and FQNEAQ (reference sequence). The CDR3 is 15 amino acids. CDR3 nucleotides: TGTGCCAGCAGGCCAACTAGCGGGGGGGCCTACGAGCAGTACTTC. Amino acids: CASRPTSGGAYEQYF.

This chain links TRBV28 with TRBJ2-1; 9 bases match TRBD1. The germline CDR1 and CDR2 sequences are MDHEN and SYDVKM. CDR3 length: 15 amino acids. The ends lost 6 bases at V and 3 bases at J; junction bases unmatched: 6. The CDR3 here is CASREGQGGYNEQFF. CDR3 coding DNA: TGTGCCAGCAGGGAGGGACAGGGTGGCTACAATGAGCAGTTCTTC.

The chain recombines TRBV19 with TRBJ1-5; D ambiguous. V was pared by 3 bases and J by 6 bases, with 9 bases between. CDR1 LNHDA and CDR2 SQIVND come from the germline V gene (reference sequence). The CDR3 spans 13 residues. The CDR3 bases are TGTGCCAGTAGTATTGCGGGTGTTCAGCCCCAGCATTTT. It specifies CASSIAGVQPQHF.

This clone has a single count. This chain connects TRBV29-1 to TRBJ2-2; D is perhaps TRBD1 (7 bases). Trimming pared 3 bases from V and 7 bases from J, leaving 15 bases between. This CDR3 has 14 residues. Germline CDR1 SQVTM, CDR2 ANQGSEA. The CDR3 sequence: CSVESYQGGGELFF. In nucleotides, the CDR3 is TGCAGCGTTGAGTCCTATCAGGGGGGCGGGGAGCTGTTTTTT.

V and J are TRBV4-1 and TRBJ2-2; no definite D call. CDR3 size: 16 residues. The V end lost 0 bases, the J end lost 3 bases, and 11 bases lay between the germline ends. CDR1 is MGHRA, CDR2 YSYEKL, per germline. The CDR3 sequence: CASSQDGTAYTGELFF. In nucleotides, the CDR3 is TGCGCCAGCAGCCAAGACGGTACAGCCTACACCGGGGAGCTGTTTTTT.

The rearrangement uses TRBV4-3 and TRBJ2-7; 13 nucleotides match TRBD2. CDR1 is LGHNA, CDR2 YSLEER, per germline. Unmatched junction bases numbered 2, after V lost 1 base and J lost 5 bases. This CDR3 is built from 15 residues. The CDR3 bases are TGCGCCAGCAGCCAAGGGACTAGCGGGAGAAACGAGCAGTACTTC. Amino acids: CASSQGTSGRNEQYF.

The chain recombines TRBV4-1 with TRBJ2-7, with D tentatively TRBD1 (6 bases). The CDR3 has 14 amino acids. Deletions cut 1 base from V and 3 bases from J, with 10 bases between. Germline CDR1 is MGHRA and CDR2 is YSYEKL. CDR3 DNA: TGCGCCAGCAGCCAAGGACAGGTAGGCTACGAGCAGTACTTC. Its protein product is CASSQGQVGYEQYF.

The CDR3: CASSQEKAGDETQYF. In nucleotides, the CDR3 is TGCGCCAGCAGCCAGGAGAAAGCGGGAGACGAGACCCAGTACTTC. The J gene is TRBJ2-5, the V gene TRBV4-3, with TRBD2 matching over 8 bases. Losses at the gene ends were 3 bases for V and 5 bases for J; bases not matched to a gene: 8. CDR1 and CDR2 (germline): LGHNA, YSLEER. The CDR3 covers 15 residues.

The chain combines TRBV19 with TRBJ2-5; D is unresolved. This CDR3 spans 12 amino acids. Germline assignment: CDR1 LNHDA and CDR2 SQIVND (reference sequence). With 3 bases removed from V and 4 bases from J, the gap between germline ends came to 6 bases. The CDR3 region is CASSITLETQYF. In nucleotides, the CDR3 is TGTGCCAGTAGTATCACTCTAGAGACCCAGTACTTC.

The chain links TRBV19 to TRBJ1-5; the D gene is possibly TRBD1 (5 bases). The V and J ends lost 5 bases and 0 bases respectively, with 11 bases between them. This CDR3 is 15 amino acids long. In germline, CDR1 is LNHDA, CDR2 SQIVND (reference sequence). CDR3: CASSLTDYSNQPQHF. The CDR3, as DNA: TGTGCCAGTAGTTTGACAGATTATAGCAATCAGCCCCAGCATTTT.

The V and J genes are TRBV6-1 and TRBJ2-7, with 9 bases fitting TRBD1. Germline V gene lookup returns CDR1 MNHNS and CDR2 SASEGT. CDR3 size: 15 residues. J was trimmed by 3 bases and V by 1 base; bases with no gene match: 4. The CDR3 DNA sequence: TGTGCCAGCAGTGAAGACCGGGACAGGGTCTACGAGCAGTACTTC. This translates into CASSEDRDRVYEQYF.